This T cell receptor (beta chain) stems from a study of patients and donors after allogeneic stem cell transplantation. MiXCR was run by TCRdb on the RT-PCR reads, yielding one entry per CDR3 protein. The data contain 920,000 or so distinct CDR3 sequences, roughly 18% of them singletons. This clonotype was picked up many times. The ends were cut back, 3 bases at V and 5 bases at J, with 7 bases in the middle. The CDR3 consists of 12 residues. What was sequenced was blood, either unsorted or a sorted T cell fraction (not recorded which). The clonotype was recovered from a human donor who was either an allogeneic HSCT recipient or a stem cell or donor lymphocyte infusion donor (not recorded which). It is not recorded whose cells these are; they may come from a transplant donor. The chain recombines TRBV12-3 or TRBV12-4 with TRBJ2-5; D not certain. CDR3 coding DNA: TGTGCCAGCAGTTTGAAGGTGGAGACCCAGTACTTC. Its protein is CASSLKVETQYF.